The 26 T cell receptor beta chains in this list originate from one sample, sequenced in a study of blood T cells in healthy people across ages. With a J-beta primer mix and a sample-barcoded 5' primer, a second PCR ran 7 to 11 cycles. Via MiXCR, TCRdb re-called the 5' RACE reads, giving one row per CDR3 protein. The sample lists 650,000 to 1,000,000 distinct CDR3 sequences; around 45% were seen once. Material: blood. The receptors shown here come from an older man in good health.

This chain connects TRBV3-1 to TRBJ2-5; D may correspond to TRBD1 or TRBD2 (5 bases each). The germline V gene encodes CDR1 LGHDT and CDR2 YNNKEL (reference sequence). V lost 1 base to trimming and J lost 11 bases, with 20 bases between them. The CDR3 runs to 15 residues. The CDR3 sequence: CASSQGRGANGEQYF. CDR3 in DNA: TGTGCCAGCAGCCAAGGAAGGGGCGCGAACGGGGAGCAGTACTTC.

This chain joins TRBV7-6 and TRBJ2-1; TRBD2 matches 8 bases. Germline assignment: CDR1 SGHVS and CDR2 FNYEAQ. The CDR3 consists of 13 residues. J gave up 6 bases and V 5 bases, and 3 bases lay outside the gene matches. Here the CDR3 DNA reads TGTGCCAGCAGCCCCGGGAGGGCCAATGAGCAGTTCTTC. Translation gives CASSPGRANEQFF.

This clonotype was recorded a few times. J is TRBJ2-3 and V is TRBV20-1, with 8 bases identical to TRBD2. The germline CDR1 and CDR2 sequences are DFQATT and SNEGSKA (reference sequence). V gave up 6 bases and J gave up 0 bases; unmatched junction bases: 5. The CDR3 runs to 14 residues. CDR3 sequence: CSAILADSTDTQYF. The CDR3 nucleotides are TGCAGTGCCATACTAGCGGACAGCACAGATACGCAGTATTTT.

Regarding this clonotype: One junction end does not reproduce the germline sequence, and a read error may be involved. The rearrangement links TRBV7-2 to TRBJ2-1; 11 bases line up with TRBD2. This CDR3 has 16 amino acids. In germline, CDR1 is SGHTA, CDR2 FQGNSA. DNA of the CDR3: TGTGCCAGCAACTTAGATGGGACTAGCGGCCCCGGCGAGCAGTTCTTC. It yields the protein CASNLDGTSGPGEQFF. Full variable domain (missing parts from reference TRBV7-2 and TRBJ2-1): GAGVSQSPSNKVTEKGKDVELRCDPISGHTALYWYRQSLGQGLEFLIYFQGNSAPDKSGLPSDRFSAERTGGSVSTLTIQRTQQEDSAVYLCASNLDGTSGPGEQFFGPGTRLTVL.

The V and J genes are TRBV28 and TRBJ2-1; D remains unclear. CDR3 length equals 14 residues. Looked up from germline, CDR1 is MDHEN and CDR2 is SYDVKM. V was clipped by 7 bases and J by 0 bases, with 10 bases between them. CDR3 loop: CASKDGSSYNEQFF. The DNA of the CDR3 is TGTGCCAGCAAAGATGGCAGCTCCTACAATGAGCAGTTCTTC.

This clonotype was observed a single time. The chain has TRBV5-1 and TRBJ1-2; D remains ambiguous. The CDR3 is 14 residues long. Germline V gene data show CDR1 as SGHRS and CDR2 as YFSETQ. Trimming stripped 5 bases from V and 4 bases from J, with 15 bases between. This CDR3 reads CASRVPGEAYGYTF. In DNA form, the CDR3 reads TGCGCCAGCAGGGTTCCTGGCGAGGCCTATGGCTACACCTTC.

For the CDR3, the DNA is TGTGCCAGCCCCCCCGGAACTAGCACAGATACGCAGTATTTT. Encoded protein: CASPPGTSTDTQYF. The chain is built from TRBV7-8 and TRBJ2-3; D call uncertain. The germline V gene encodes CDR1 SGHVS and CDR2 FQNEAQ. V lost 8 bases and J lost 0, with 12 bases in between. The length of the CDR3 is 14 residues.

The chain uses TRBV5-1 and TRBJ2-1; a possible D gene is TRBD2 (6 bases). The V end was cut by 1 base, the J end by 2 bases, with 13 bases between. Germline V gives CDR1 SGHRS, CDR2 YFSETQ. This CDR3 contains 16 residues. The CDR3 sequence: CASSLLGLSTYNEQFF. Written as DNA, the CDR3 is TGCGCCAGCAGCTTGCTGGGACTCTCTACCTACAATGAGCAGTTCTTC.

The chain employs TRBV15 and TRBJ1-2, with 8 nucleotides matching TRBD1. The CDR3 spans 15 residues. Germline CDR1 LNHNV, CDR2 YYDKDF (reference sequence). With 1 base clipped from V and 8 bases from J, the junction kept 9 bases outside the gene matches. In DNA, the CDR3 is TGTGCCACCAGCAGAGTTTTAGGACAGGGTGGGGGCTACACCTTC. This sequence encodes CATSRVLGQGGGYTF.

This clonotype was seen only a few times. The V call is TRBV9, the J call TRBJ2-3, with 9 positions matching TRBD2. Unmatched junction bases numbered 4, after V lost 2 bases and J lost 0 bases. CDR3 size: 16 residues. Per germline, CDR1 SGDLS and CDR2 YYNGEE. The CDR3 DNA reads as TGTGCCAGCAGCGTGGGAGCGGGGGGCAGCACAGATACGCAGTATTTT. Protein: CASSVGAGGSTDTQYF.

This rearrangement joins TRBV7-8 to TRBJ1-5; TRBD1 is a possible D gene (6 bases). Per germline, CDR1 SGHVS and CDR2 FQNEAQ. Deletions cut 5 bases from V and 4 bases from J, with 15 bases between. This CDR3 spans 15 amino acids. The CDR3 DNA sequence: TGTGCCAGCAGCCAATCGGGACACCTAAATCAGCCCCAGCATTTT. It encodes CASSQSGHLNQPQHF.

The sample holds a few counts of this clonotype. The gene calls are TRBV20-1 and TRBJ2-5; the D gene is possibly TRBD1 (5 bases). This CDR3 comprises 14 residues. The V end lost 4 bases, the J end lost 9 bases, and 21 bases lay between the germline ends. The germline V gene has CDR1 DFQATT and CDR2 SNEGSKA (reference sequence). The CDR3 sequence is CSAKGRQQTRAQYF. The DNA of the CDR3 is TGCAGTGCTAAGGGCCGTCAACAGACCAGGGCCCAGTACTTC.

This CDR3 reads CAWSVIADTQYF. Here the CDR3 DNA reads TGTGCCTGGAGTGTGATTGCAGATACGCAGTATTTT. The V and J genes are TRBV30 and TRBJ2-3, with D unclear. V was cut by 0 bases and J by 4 bases, with 5 bases left in between. Germline loops: CDR1 GTSNPN, CDR2 SVGIG (reference sequence). The CDR3 runs to 12 residues.

The chain couples TRBV7-2 to TRBJ2-5; 8 bases are a match to TRBD1. CDR1 is SGHTA, CDR2 FQGNSA, per germline. CDR3 length equals 14 residues. V dropped 6 bases and J dropped 4; count of bases not matched to a gene: 7. The CDR3: CASSQQGGRETQYF. CDR3 in DNA: TGTGCCAGCAGTCAACAGGGGGGACGAGAGACCCAGTACTTC.

A few counts support this clonotype. The V gene is TRBV24-1, the J gene TRBJ2-6, with D unresolved. The CDR3 loop spans 16 amino acids. V gave up 3 bases and J gave up 3 bases, with 11 bases separating them. Germline V gene data show CDR1 as KGHDR and CDR2 as SFDVKD. Here the CDR3 reads CATSDPGLGGANVLTF. The CDR3 region has the DNA TGTGCCACCAGTGATCCGGGCCTCGGTGGGGCCAACGTCCTGACTTTC.

J is TRBJ2-5 and V is TRBV4-1; D is possibly TRBD2 (5 bases). Germline CDR1 reads MGHRA; CDR2 reads YSYEKL. This CDR3 is built from 14 residues. The V and J ends lost 2 bases and 1 base respectively, with 8 bases between them. The CDR3: CASSQQEVQETQYF. The DNA for the CDR3 is TGCGCCAGCAGCCAACAGGAGGTCCAAGAGACCCAGTACTTC.

The gene calls are TRBV7-2 and TRBJ2-3, with 7 positions matching TRBD2. The junction had 16 bases not matched to a gene; V was cut back by 5 bases and J by 5 bases. The germline V gene encodes CDR1 SGHTA and CDR2 FQGNSA. The CDR3 has 17 amino acids. CDR3 DNA: TGTGCCAGCAGCCCCCAACCGGGACTACAAACGAGAGATACGCAGTATTTT. It specifies CASSPQPGLQTRDTQYF. Full variable domain (rest looked up from reference TRBV7-2 and TRBJ2-3): GAGVSQSPSNKVTEKGKDVELRCDPISGHTALYWYRQSLGQGLEFLIYFQGNSAPDKSGLPSDRFSAERTGGSVSTLTIQRTQQEDSAVYLCASSPQPGLQTRDTQYFGPGTRLTVL.

This clonotype was detected ten times or more. V is TRBV20-1 and J is TRBJ2-1; D may correspond to TRBD1 or TRBD2 (5 bases each). V was shortened by 0 bases and J by 10 bases, with 19 bases between the two germline ends. The germline V gene has CDR1 DFQATT and CDR2 SNEGSKA (reference sequence). The CDR3 contains 15 residues. As DNA, the CDR3 is TGCAGTGCTAGAGATGGGGGTCTAGCCCATGGGGAGCAGTTCTTC. Residues: CSARDGGLAHGEQFF.

The V call is TRBV7-9, the J call TRBJ1-5, with D possibly being TRBD1 (5 bases). CDR1 is SEHNR and CDR2 is FQNEAQ in the germline V gene (reference sequence). V shed 4 bases and J shed 5 bases, with 15 bases lying between them. This CDR3 is built from 15 residues. The CDR3 nucleotides read TGTGCCAGCAGCTCGACGGGGCCTATTGATCAGCCCCAGCATTTT. Residues: CASSSTGPIDQPQHF.

The chain joins TRBV25-1 to TRBJ1-2, with a tentative D call TRBD1 (5 bases). The CDR3 runs 15 residues. Germline loops: CDR1 MGHDK, CDR2 SYGVNS. V lost 4 bases to trimming and J lost 2 bases, with 14 bases between them. CDR3 amino acids: CASSAIPEGNYGYTF. The CDR3 DNA is TGTGCCAGCAGTGCGATTCCGGAGGGGAACTATGGCTACACCTTC.

The count of this clonotype is one. This sequence joins TRBV7-2 and TRBJ2-5, with D maybe TRBD2 (6 bases). CDR3 length: 14 amino acids. V was cut by 1 base and J by 11 bases, with 17 bases left in between. Germline values: CDR1 SGHTA, CDR2 FQGNSA. CDR3 protein: CASSLVGGENEQYF. CDR3 coding DNA: TGTGCCAGCAGCTTAGTGGGAGGAGAAAATGAGCAGTACTTC.

The chain recombines TRBV7-9 with TRBJ2-2, with D perhaps TRBD2 (6 bases). The CDR3 extends over 15 amino acids. CDR1 is SEHNR and CDR2 is FQNEAQ in the germline V gene (reference sequence). Deletions cut 5 bases from V and 4 bases from J, with 14 bases between. The chain's CDR3 is CASSPVGGVTGELFF. The DNA of the CDR3 is TGTGCCAGCAGCCCCGTTGGAGGGGTCACCGGGGAGCTGTTTTTT.

This clonotype occurred once. V usage is TRBV7-2 and J usage is TRBJ2-1; D is possibly TRBD2 (8 bases). Deletions cut 5 bases from V and 4 bases from J, with 18 bases between. Germline V gene lookup returns CDR1 SGHTA and CDR2 FQGNSA. This CDR3 contains 16 residues. This chain's CDR3 is CASSPRTSRGYNEQFF. In DNA form, the CDR3 reads TGTGCCAGCAGCCCCCGGACTAGCAGGGGGTACAATGAGCAGTTCTTC.

The chain links TRBV20-1 to TRBJ2-1; 9 bases match TRBD2. This CDR3 is built from 17 residues. Germline loops: CDR1 DFQATT, CDR2 SNEGSKA (reference sequence). Trimming cost V 0 bases and J 7 bases; bases outside gene matches: 13. In DNA form, the CDR3 reads TGCAGTGCTAGAGATTCGGCGACTAGCGGCCTGAGGAATGAGCAGTTCTTC. It encodes CSARDSATSGLRNEQFF.

This clonotype has only a few counts. This chain links TRBV6-2 or TRBV6-3 with TRBJ2-1; 8 bases are shared with TRBD2. The length of the CDR3 is 14 residues. J lost 6 bases, V lost 5 bases, and 6 bases had no gene match. Germline values: CDR1 MNHEY, CDR2 SVGEGT. The CDR3 spells CASSKPGLVNEQFF. The CDR3 DNA sequence: TGTGCCAGCAGTAAGCCGGGACTAGTCAATGAGCAGTTCTTC.

Concerning this clonotype: This may be a read error, as it is one base from a much larger clone. J is TRBJ2-3 and V is TRBV20-1; unclear D gene. The germline V gene has CDR1 DFQATT and CDR2 SNEGSKA (reference sequence). Trimming left V 3 bases short and J 0 bases short, with 13 bases between. The CDR3 sequence is 15 residues long. This chain's CDR3 is CSASTAKSSTDTQYF. In DNA form, the CDR3 reads TGCAGTGCTAGTACTGCCAAGTCTAGCACAGATACGCAGTATTTT.